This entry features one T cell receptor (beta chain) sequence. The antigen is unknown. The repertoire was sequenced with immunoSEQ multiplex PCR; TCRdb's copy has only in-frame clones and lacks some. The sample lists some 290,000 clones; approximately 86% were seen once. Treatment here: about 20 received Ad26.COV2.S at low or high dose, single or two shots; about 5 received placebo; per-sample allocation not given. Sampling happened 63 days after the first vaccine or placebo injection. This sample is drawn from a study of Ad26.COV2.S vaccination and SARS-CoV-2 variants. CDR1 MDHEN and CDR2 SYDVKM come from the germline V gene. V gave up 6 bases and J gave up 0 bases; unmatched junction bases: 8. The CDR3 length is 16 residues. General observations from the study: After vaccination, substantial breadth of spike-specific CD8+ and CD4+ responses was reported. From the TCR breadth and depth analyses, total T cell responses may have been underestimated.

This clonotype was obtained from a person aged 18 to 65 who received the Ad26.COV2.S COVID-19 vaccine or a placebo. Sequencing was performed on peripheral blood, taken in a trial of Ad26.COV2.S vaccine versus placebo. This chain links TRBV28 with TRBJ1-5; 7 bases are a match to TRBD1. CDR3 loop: CASSPAGTDSNQPQHF. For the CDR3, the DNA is TGTGCCAGCAGCCCGGCTGGGACAGATAGCAATCAGCCCCAGCATTTT.